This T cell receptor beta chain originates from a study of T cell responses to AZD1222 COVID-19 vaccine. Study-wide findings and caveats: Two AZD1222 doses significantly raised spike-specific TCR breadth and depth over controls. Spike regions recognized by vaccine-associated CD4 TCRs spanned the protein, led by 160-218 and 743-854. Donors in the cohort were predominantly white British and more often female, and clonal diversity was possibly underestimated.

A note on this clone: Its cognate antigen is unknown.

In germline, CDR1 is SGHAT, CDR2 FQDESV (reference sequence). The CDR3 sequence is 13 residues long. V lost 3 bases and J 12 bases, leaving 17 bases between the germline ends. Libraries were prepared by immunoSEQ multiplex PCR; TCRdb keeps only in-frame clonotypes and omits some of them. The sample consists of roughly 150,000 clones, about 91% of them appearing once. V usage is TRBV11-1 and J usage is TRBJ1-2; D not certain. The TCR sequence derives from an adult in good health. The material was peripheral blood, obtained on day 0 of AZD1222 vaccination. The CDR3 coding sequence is TGTGCCAGCAGCTTCCACTCCGGGTCCTTAAACACCTTC. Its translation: CASSFHSGSLNTF.